Shown below are 10 T cell receptor beta chains from a single sample sequenced in a study of shared clonotypes between healthy human individuals. TCRdb's copy holds only in-frame clones and misses some; the assay was immunoSEQ multiplex PCR. The sample records some 1,100,000 clones, around 82% being singletons. Sample: memory CD4+ T cells from PBMCs. Subset of the sample: CD45RA-negative fraction. The receptors stem from a man aged 18 to 30 in good health. Some clones in this sample may be carry-over from other donors' samples.

The V and J genes are TRBV27 and TRBJ2-7; 9 nucleotides agree with TRBD2. Germline V gene sequence: CDR1 MNHEY, CDR2 SMNVEV (reference sequence). The CDR3 length is 14 residues. V lost 3 bases and J lost 5; bases outside the gene matches: 5. The CDR3: CASSFRGRAHEQYF. CDR3 DNA sequence: TGTGCCAGCAGTTTTCGCGGGAGGGCCCACGAGCAGTACTTC.

J is TRBJ2-1 and V is TRBV6-1; D possibly corresponds to TRBD2 (6 bases). The ends were cut back, 10 bases at V and 0 bases at J, with 13 bases in the middle. CDR1 is MNHNS and CDR2 is SASEGT in the germline V gene. This CDR3 is 14 amino acids long. The CDR3 region has the DNA TGTGCCACCAATGAGGGAGGCTCCTACAATGAGCAGTTCTTC. Its protein product is CATNEGGSYNEQFF.

The chain couples TRBV6-1 to TRBJ1-1, with D perhaps TRBD1 (5 bases). Germline V gives CDR1 MNHNS, CDR2 SASEGT. CDR3 length: 15 residues. Trimming stripped 7 bases from V and 5 bases from J, with 20 bases between. This CDR3 reads CASTRDGSVRTEAFF. CDR3 in DNA: TGTGCCAGCACACGGGACGGATCTGTAAGGACTGAAGCTTTCTTT.

This chain connects TRBV7-3 to TRBJ1-1; 8 nucleotides align to TRBD1. The CDR3 spans 13 residues. V dropped 4 bases and J dropped 6; count of bases not matched to a gene: 4. Looked up from germline, CDR1 is SGHTA and CDR2 is FQGTGA. The CDR3 protein is CASSSTGVSEAFF. In DNA form, the CDR3 reads TGTGCCAGCAGCTCGACAGGGGTCTCTGAAGCTTTCTTT.

This rearrangement joins TRBV12-5 to TRBJ2-1; 10 bases match TRBD2. The CDR3 spans 15 residues. From germline, CDR1 is LGHNT and CDR2 FRNRAP. J gave up 4 bases and V 3 bases, and 3 bases lay outside the gene matches. CDR3 amino acids: CASGFEREGYNEQFF. For the CDR3, the DNA is TGTGCTAGTGGTTTTGAGCGGGAGGGGTACAATGAGCAGTTCTTC.

In this sample, this clone turned up once. The chain joins TRBV23-1 to TRBJ1-3, with D possibly matching TRBD1 (6 bases). TRBV23-1 is annotated as an ORF whose role is uncertain. The CDR3 length is 15 residues. V lost 2 bases, J lost 3 bases, and 11 bases lay in between. The CDR3 coding sequence is TGCGCCAGCAGTCAAGACAGGAGTAATGGAAACACCATATATTTT. Protein product: CASSQDRSNGNTIYF.

The chain has TRBV5-5 and TRBJ2-4; D possibly corresponds to TRBD2 (6 bases). CDR3 size: 17 residues. Germline V CDR1 and CDR2: SGHKS, YYEKEE (reference sequence). V lost 0 bases to trimming and J lost 6 bases, with 19 bases between them. The CDR3: CASSLGGGASQGNIQYF. The CDR3 coding sequence is TGTGCCAGCAGCTTGGGTGGCGGGGCTAGCCAAGGAAACATTCAGTACTTC.

The CDR3 DNA sequence: TGTGCCAGCACGGGGGCACCCGGACAGGAAAACACTGAAGCTTTCTTT. It specifies CASTGAPGQENTEAFF. This rearrangement joins TRBV2 to TRBJ1-1; 7 bases map to TRBD1. Germline CDR1 reads SNHLY; CDR2 reads FYNNEI. V shed 7 bases and J 2 bases; nucleotides not matched to a gene: 13. The CDR3 covers 16 residues.

The V call is TRBV9, the J call TRBJ2-7; TRBD2 matches 14 bases. V was pared by 3 bases and J by 7 bases, with 3 bases of the junction left unmatched. The CDR3 length is 14 residues. The germline CDR1 and CDR2 sequences are SGDLS and YYNGEE. The CDR3 nucleotides are TGTGCCAGCAGCGGGACTAGCGGGAGGATGGAGCAGTACTTC. It specifies CASSGTSGRMEQYF. Using reference TRBV9 and TRBJ2-7 for the parts outside the CDR3, the full variable domain is DSGVTQTPKHLITATGQRVTLRCSPRSGDLSVYWYQQSLDQGLQFLIQYYNGEERAKGNILERFSAQQFPDLHSELNLSSLELGDSALYFCASSGTSGRMEQYFGPGTRLTVT.

For this clone: Other DNA sequences within the sample encode an identical CDR3. The chain couples TRBV28 to TRBJ1-2; D is uncertain. Germline V gene sequence: CDR1 MDHEN, CDR2 SYDVKM. The CDR3 length is 12 residues. Trimming stripped 2 bases from V and 5 bases from J, with 6 bases between. The CDR3 DNA reads TGTGCCAGCAGTTTAACGGGTTATGGCTACACCTTC. It codes for CASSLTGYGYTF.